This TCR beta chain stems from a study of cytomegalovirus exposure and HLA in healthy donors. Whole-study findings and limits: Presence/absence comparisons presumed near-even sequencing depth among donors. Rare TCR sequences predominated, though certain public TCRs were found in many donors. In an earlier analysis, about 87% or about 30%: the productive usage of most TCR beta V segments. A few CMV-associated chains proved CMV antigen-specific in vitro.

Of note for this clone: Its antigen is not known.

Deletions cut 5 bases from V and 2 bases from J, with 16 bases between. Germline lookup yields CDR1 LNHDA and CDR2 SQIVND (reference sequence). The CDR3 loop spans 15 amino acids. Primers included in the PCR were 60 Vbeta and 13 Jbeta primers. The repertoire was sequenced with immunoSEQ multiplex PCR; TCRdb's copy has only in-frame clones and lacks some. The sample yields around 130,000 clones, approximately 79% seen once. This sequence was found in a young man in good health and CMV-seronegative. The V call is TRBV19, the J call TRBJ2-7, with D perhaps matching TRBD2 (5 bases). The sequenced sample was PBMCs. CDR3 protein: CASSRFRSGTYEQYF. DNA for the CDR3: TGTGCCAGTAGTCGTTTCAGGTCCGGGACCTACGAGCAGTACTTC.